The 13 T cell receptor beta chains below come from one sample, sequenced in a study of blood T cell repertoires in COVID-19. TCRdb keeps only in-frame clones here, not all; method: immunoSEQ multiplex PCR. This sample carries approximately 170,000 clones, about nine tenths of them seen once, and the ten largest clones take 9.5% to 12%. The sequenced material came from peripheral blood. The receptor source for this set is a woman aged 55-69 years with COVID-19, enrolled during active disease.

The CDR3 DNA sequence: TGTGCCAGCAGTGGCCCTTTAACGGGCACCGGGGAGCTGTTTTTT. Translated: CASSGPLTGTGELFF. This chain links TRBV6-4 with TRBJ2-2, with D uncertain. Per germline, CDR1 MRHNA and CDR2 SNTAGT. V shed 4 bases and J shed 4 bases, with 13 bases lying between them. The CDR3 consists of 15 residues.

V is TRBV11-3 and J is TRBJ2-3; D uncertain. Germline values: CDR1 SGHNT, CDR2 YENEEA. Trimming left V 6 bases short and J 3 bases short, with 10 bases between. The CDR3 contains 13 residues. CDR3 DNA sequence: TGTGCCAGCAGTTCCCTCACAACAGATACGCAGTATTTT. Amino acid sequence: CASSSLTTDTQYF.

The genes are TRBV30 and TRBJ2-3; 8 bases are shared with TRBD1. This CDR3 comprises 14 residues. V was pared by 4 bases and J by 2 bases, with 5 bases of the junction left unmatched. The V gene's germline CDR1 is GTSNPN and CDR2 SVGIG (reference sequence). The CDR3 DNA reads TGTGCCTGGACGGCAGGGGGCCCCACAGATACGCAGTATTTT. The encoded protein is CAWTAGGPTDTQYF.

The CDR3 DNA is TGTGCTAGTGGTTTGAGTCGGCAGGGCGATCAGCCCCAGCATTTT. Translation: CASGLSRQGDQPQHF. This rearrangement joins TRBV12-5 to TRBJ1-5; TRBD1 is a possible D gene (5 bases). The CDR3 has 15 residues. Deletions cut 2 bases from V and 5 bases from J, with 13 bases between. Germline CDR1 reads LGHNT; CDR2 reads FRNRAP.

As DNA, the CDR3 is TGTGCCAGCAGCCCGAGGGACAGCTCCTACGAGCAGTACTTC. This gives the protein CASSPRDSSYEQYF. The V and J genes are TRBV13 and TRBJ2-7; 7 bases line up with TRBD1. The CDR3 contains 14 residues. The trim removed 5 bases at V and 0 bases at J, leaving 4 bases unmatched. CDR1 is PRHDT and CDR2 is FYEKMQ in the germline V gene (reference sequence).

This clone was seen only once. This chain connects TRBV11-3 to TRBJ2-1; 9 bases match TRBD1. The length of the CDR3 is 16 residues. V lost 3 bases, J lost 4 bases, and 7 bases stayed unmatched. Germline CDR1 SGHNT, CDR2 YENEEA. CDR3 in amino acids: CASSLLPGQGYNEQFF. DNA for the CDR3: TGTGCCAGCAGCTTGCTCCCGGGACAGGGATACAATGAGCAGTTCTTC.

This chain joins TRBV19 and TRBJ2-1; 9 bases are shared with TRBD2. The CDR3 length is 15 residues. The germline V gene has CDR1 LNHDA and CDR2 SQIVND (reference sequence). The trim removed 3 bases at V and 5 bases at J, leaving 5 bases unmatched. The CDR3 nucleotides read TGTGCCAGTAGTATTCAAGCGGGAGGCAACAATGAGCAGTTCTTC. It encodes CASSIQAGGNNEQFF. Based on the CDR3 plus reference TRBV19 and TRBJ2-1, the full variable domain is DGGITQSPKYLFRKEGQNVTLSCEQNLNHDAMYWYRQDPGQGLRLIYYSQIVNDFQKGDIAEGYSVSREKKESFPLTVTSAQKNPTAFYLCASSIQAGGNNEQFFGPGTRLTVL.

This clone was detected a few times. The identical CDR3 is also encoded by other nucleotide sequences in the sample. This sequence joins TRBV7-3 and TRBJ1-6; TRBD1 agrees at 10 bases. The V segment lost 1 base and the J segment 10 bases; nucleotides outside the gene matches: 13. CDR3 length: 18 amino acids. Germline V gene lookup returns CDR1 SGHTA and CDR2 FQGTGA. CDR3 nucleotides: TGTGCCAGCAGCTTAAACCCGGTAGGGACAGGGGTGAGGTCACCCCTCCACTTT. This sequence encodes CASSLNPVGTGVRSPLHF.

The rearrangement links TRBV4-3 to TRBJ2-5; TRBD2 matches at 13 bases. This CDR3 contains 17 residues. In germline, CDR1 is LGHNA, CDR2 YSLEER. J gave up 4 bases and V 1 base, and 6 bases lay outside the gene matches. CDR3 in DNA: TGCGCCAGCAGCCAAGGGACTAGCGGGAGAGCTAGAGAGACCCAGTACTTC. Translated, it gives CASSQGTSGRARETQYF.

The V call is TRBV6-5, the J call TRBJ1-2, with 8 bases identical to TRBD1. There are 12 residues in the CDR3. Losses at the gene ends were 5 bases for V and 10 bases for J; bases not matched to a gene: 6. Germline V gene lookup returns CDR1 MNHEY and CDR2 SVGAGI. CDR3 in DNA: TGTGCCAGCAGTAACGACAGGGGCCCCTACACCTTC. This gives the protein CASSNDRGPYTF.

This clone was found a few times. V gene TRBV7-3 combines with J gene TRBJ1-2, with TRBD1 as a possible D gene (5 bases). Deletions cut 5 bases from V and 6 bases from J, with 19 bases between. The length of the CDR3 is 15 residues. The V gene's germline CDR1 is SGHTA and CDR2 FQGTGA. The CDR3 sequence: CASSPGPGVWDGYTF. Here the CDR3 DNA reads TGTGCCAGCAGCCCCGGCCCGGGGGTATGGGATGGCTACACCTTC.

The gene calls are TRBV27 and TRBJ2-1; TRBD2 matches at 11 bases. Unmatched junction bases numbered 15, after V lost 5 bases and J lost 9 bases. CDR3 length equals 17 residues. Germline-derived CDR1 and CDR2 are MNHEY and SMNVEV (reference sequence). The CDR3: CASSDFVSGRAFGEQFF. The CDR3 region has the DNA TGTGCCAGCAGTGATTTCGTTAGCGGGAGGGCCTTCGGTGAGCAGTTCTTC.

The V and J genes are TRBV28 and TRBJ1-1, with D possibly TRBD1 on 6 matching bases. The V end was cut by 5 bases, the J end by 5 bases, with 12 bases between. The CDR3 is 13 residues long. Germline V gives CDR1 MDHEN, CDR2 SYDVKM. The CDR3 DNA reads TGTGCCAGCAGTCGCAGGGGTCGGACTGAAGCTTTCTTT. The encoded protein is CASSRRGRTEAFF. The whole variable domain, filled in from reference TRBV28 and TRBJ1-1, reads DVKVTQSSRYLVKRTGEKVFLECVQDMDHENMFWYRQDPGLGLRLIYFSYDVKMKEKGDIPEGYSVSREKKERFSLILESASTNQTSMYLCASSRRGRTEAFFGQGTRLTVV.